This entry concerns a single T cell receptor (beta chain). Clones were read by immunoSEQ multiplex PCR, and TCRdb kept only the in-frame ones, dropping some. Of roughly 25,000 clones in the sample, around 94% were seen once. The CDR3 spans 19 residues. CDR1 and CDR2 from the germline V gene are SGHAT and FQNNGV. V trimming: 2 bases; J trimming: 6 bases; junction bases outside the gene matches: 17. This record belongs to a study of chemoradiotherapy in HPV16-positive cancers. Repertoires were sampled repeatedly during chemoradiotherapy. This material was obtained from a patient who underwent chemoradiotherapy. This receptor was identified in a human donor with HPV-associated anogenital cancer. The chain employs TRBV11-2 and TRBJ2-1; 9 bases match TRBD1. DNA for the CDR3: TGTGCCAGCAGCTTAATGGGACAGGGTTTTGCTCTACCGGTCAATGAGCAGTTCTTC. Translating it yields CASSLMGQGFALPVNEQFF. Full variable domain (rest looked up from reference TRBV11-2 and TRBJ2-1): EAGVAQSPRYKIIEKRQSVAFWCNPISGHATLYWYQQILGQGPKLLIQFQNNGVVDDSQLPKDRFSAERLKGVDSTLKIQPAKLEDSAVYLCASSLMGQGFALPVNEQFFGPGTRLTVL.